This TCR beta chain was captured in a study of spatial heterogeneity in lung cancer. Between the trimmed V and J ends, which lost 3 bases and 0 bases, there was a span of 12 bases. CDR3 length equals 16 residues. Time point reported: blood at routine non-recurrence follow-up after resection. TCRdb re-analysed the 5' RACE reads in MiXCR, keeping a single row per CDR3 protein. The repertoire holds approximately 20,000 distinct CDR3 sequences, with roughly 10% as singletons. This sequence was found in a female donor with early-stage non-small cell lung cancer. This specimen was PBMCs, taken at follow-up. The chain couples TRBV12-3 or TRBV12-4 to TRBJ1-3; D might be TRBD1 (6 bases). As DNA, the CDR3 is TGTGCCAGCAGTTTCCCGCAGGGGAGCTCTGGAAACACCATATATTTT. Translating gives CASSFPQGSSGNTIYF.